The 14 T cell receptor beta chains in this list originate from one sample, sequenced in a study of beta chain features in type 1 diabetes. Expressed TCRB transcripts were sequenced after all isolated RNA was converted to cDNA. TCRdb's copy holds only in-frame clones and misses some; the assay was immunoSEQ multiplex PCR. The table shows more than 300,000 clones, with over 9.5% occurring only once. Input material: naive CD4+ T cells from blood. The receptors here all came from a man younger than 30 in good health.

The chain couples TRBV30 to TRBJ2-5; 8 nucleotides line up with TRBD1. Germline V gene lookup returns CDR1 GTSNPN and CDR2 SVGIG (reference sequence). After removal of 4 bases from V and 4 bases from J, the junction contained 2 bases not matched to a gene. The CDR3 runs to 12 residues. Here the CDR3 DNA reads TGTGCCTGGACAGGGGGCTTAGAGACCCAGTACTTC. Translation: CAWTGGLETQYF.

J is TRBJ1-1 and V is TRBV30; no clear D gene. In germline, CDR1 is GTSNPN, CDR2 SVGIG (reference sequence). This CDR3 spans 13 amino acids. Trimming took off 0 bases at V and 1 base at J, with 6 bases between the two ends. The CDR3 DNA reads as TGTGCCTGGAGTGTTGCGGGGAACACTGAAGCTTTCTTT. It codes for CAWSVAGNTEAFF.

The rearrangement joins TRBV7-9 to TRBJ2-7, with unresolved D. The CDR3 is made up of 15 amino acids. V was pared by 4 bases and J by 2 bases, with 15 bases between. In germline, CDR1 is SEHNR, CDR2 FQNEAQ (reference sequence). The CDR3: CASSSDFSSPYEQYF. Written as DNA, the CDR3 is TGTGCCAGCAGCTCCGACTTCTCCAGCCCCTACGAGCAGTACTTC. Full variable domain (remainder filled in from reference TRBV7-9 and TRBJ2-7): DTGVSQNPRHKITKRGQNVTFRCDPISEHNRLYWYRQTLGQGPEFLTYFQNEAQLEKSRLLSDRFSAERPKGSFSTLEIQRTEQGDSAMYLCASSSDFSSPYEQYFGPGTRLTVT.

This chain connects TRBV7-2 to TRBJ2-3, with D perhaps TRBD2 (5 bases). Germline CDR1 SGHTA, CDR2 FQGNSA. This CDR3 spans 11 amino acids. V gave up 6 bases and J gave up 4 bases, with 5 bases separating them. The CDR3: CASREADTQYF. The DNA of the CDR3 is TGTGCCAGCAGGGAGGCAGATACGCAGTATTTT. Full variable domain (outside the CDR3, taken from reference TRBV7-2 and TRBJ2-3): GAGVSQSPSNKVTEKGKDVELRCDPISGHTALYWYRQSLGQGLEFLIYFQGNSAPDKSGLPSDRFSAERTGGSVSTLTIQRTQQEDSAVYLCASREADTQYFGPGTRLTVL.

CDR3 sequence (DNA): TGCGCCAGCAGCTTGGGGAGGCTACAGGGAAGGTTGTCTGGGGCCAACGTCCTGACTTTC. Translated, it gives CASSLGRLQGRLSGANVLTF. The V call is TRBV5-1, the J call TRBJ2-6; TRBD1 might be the D (6 bases). Per the germline V gene, CDR1 is SGHRS and CDR2 is YFSETQ. V was trimmed by 0 bases and J by 1 base, leaving 20 bases between them. The CDR3 runs 20 residues.

The table lists this clone with a few counts. This chain uses TRBV9 with TRBJ2-7, with 8 nucleotides matching TRBD1. Germline trimming cut 4 bases from V and 1 base from J; bases unmatched to any gene: 4. The CDR3 totals 14 residues. CDR1 and CDR2 from the germline V gene are SGDLS and YYNGEE. CDR3: CASSRRDRSYEQYF. In nucleotides, the CDR3 is TGTGCCAGCAGCCGACGGGACAGGTCCTACGAGCAGTACTTC.

The chain uses TRBV2 and TRBJ2-3; D is unresolved. The CDR3 has 15 residues. Germline V CDR1 and CDR2: SNHLY, FYNNEI. Trimming left V 3 bases short and J 0 bases short, with 10 bases between. Written as DNA, the CDR3 is TGTGCCAGCAGTGATCCGGGTCGTAGCACAGATACGCAGTATTTT. The encoded protein is CASSDPGRSTDTQYF.

This clone was counted a few times. The chain recombines TRBV9 with TRBJ1-4, with TRBD1 matching 8 bases. The CDR3 loop spans 14 amino acids. The ends lost 3 bases at V and 8 bases at J; junction bases unmatched: 6. Germline CDR1 and CDR2: SGDLS and YYNGEE. The CDR3 loop is CASSDRQGPEKLFF. The DNA of the CDR3 is TGTGCCAGCAGCGATAGACAGGGGCCGGAAAAACTGTTTTTT.

The chain is built from TRBV7-9 and TRBJ2-5, with 8 nucleotides matching TRBD2. Losses at the gene ends were 4 bases for V and 5 bases for J; bases not matched to a gene: 6. The CDR3 loop spans 14 amino acids. Germline V gene lookup returns CDR1 SEHNR and CDR2 FQNEAQ (reference sequence). CDR3 sequence: CASSYRLANETQYF. The CDR3 DNA sequence: TGTGCCAGCAGCTATCGACTAGCGAATGAGACCCAGTACTTC. Drawing the rest from reference TRBV7-9 and TRBJ2-5, the complete variable domain is DTGVSQNPRHKITKRGQNVTFRCDPISEHNRLYWYRQTLGQGPEFLTYFQNEAQLEKSRLLSDRFSAERPKGSFSTLEIQRTEQGDSAMYLCASSYRLANETQYFGPGTRLLVL.

CDR3 sequence: CASSPKSLAGRDTQYF. The DNA of the CDR3 is TGTGCCAGCTCACCAAAGTCACTAGCGGGGCGGGATACGCAGTATTTT. The chain joins TRBV18 to TRBJ2-3; 10 nucleotides match TRBD2. The CDR3 is 16 residues long. With V trimmed by 2 bases and J by 6 bases, 8 bases remained unmatched. Germline V CDR1 and CDR2: KGHSH, LQKENI.

The chain carries TRBV11-2 and TRBJ2-7; TRBD2 matches at 8 bases. Germline CDR1 and CDR2: SGHAT and FQNNGV. The CDR3 has 16 amino acids. V shed 5 bases, J shed 3 bases, and the junction held 12 bases outside the gene matches. The CDR3 region has the DNA TGTGCCAGCAGCCACATACGACTAGCGCGGATCTACGAGCAGTACTTC. Protein: CASSHIRLARIYEQYF. Based on the CDR3 plus reference TRBV11-2 and TRBJ2-7, the full variable domain is EAGVAQSPRYKIIEKRQSVAFWCNPISGHATLYWYQQILGQGPKLLIQFQNNGVVDDSQLPKDRFSAERLKGVDSTLKIQPAKLEDSAVYLCASSHIRLARIYEQYFGPGTRLTVT.

The CDR3: CAWSVPPGQYTGELFF. The CDR3 nucleotides are TGTGCCTGGAGTGTACCCCCCGGACAGTACACCGGGGAGCTGTTTTTT. This chain uses TRBV30 with TRBJ2-2; D might be TRBD1 (6 bases). From germline, CDR1 is GTSNPN and CDR2 SVGIG (reference sequence). The CDR3 covers 16 residues. The V and J ends lost 0 bases and 3 bases respectively, with 14 bases between them.

V and J are TRBV27 and TRBJ1-1; possible D gene TRBD1, 6 bases. The germline V gene encodes CDR1 MNHEY and CDR2 SMNVEV (reference sequence). This CDR3 comprises 12 residues. V was clipped by 8 bases and J by 3 bases, with 10 bases between them. The CDR3 sequence: CASGHRDTEAFF. The CDR3 coding sequence is TGTGCCAGCGGTCACAGGGACACTGAAGCTTTCTTT.

The chain joins TRBV28 to TRBJ1-5; 7 nucleotides align to TRBD1. This CDR3 has 15 amino acids. In germline, CDR1 is MDHEN, CDR2 SYDVKM. The trim removed 5 bases at V and 3 bases at J, leaving 7 bases unmatched. CDR3 DNA: TGTGCCAGCAGTCCGATCGGGACAGACAATCAGCCCCAGCATTTT. Protein product: CASSPIGTDNQPQHF.